This TCR beta chain derives from a study of blood T cell repertoires in COVID-19 (dated by TCRdb to the early 2020s). With regard to the full study: Collaborator samples came from the United States, Italy and Spain and covered acute and convalescent phases of COVID-19. The prospective study material was composed of cDNA or gDNA derived from T cells, B-cell-depleted T cells, or PBMCs. Subjects who had been exposed to COVID-19, were actively infected with it, or had recovered from it provided the deeply sampled blood TCRbeta repertoires that made up the dataset. The repertoires were released in a freely available public database intended as a resource for research on the immune response to SARS-CoV-2. Samples were obtained from the ongoing ImmuneRACE study (first 160 participants) and from 1,254 subjects provided by 6 global collaborators. Sample metadata almost always included a de-identified subject ID, COVID-19 status, age in years and sex. Where HLA class I and class II types were available, the types were taken from metadata supplied by the sample provider, not from assay-based typing.

With regard to this clone: Its antigen is currently not known. Base qualities are not provided; no much larger clone lies one nucleotide away.

What the research found in general, with its limitations: The amount of clinical and demographic metadata varied by source and participant and was provided uncurated.

TCRbeta CDR3 regions were amplified from genomic DNA by means of the immunoSEQ Assay, a bias-controlled multiplex PCR. Processing in the source paper ran as follows. Within the assay, amplification of reference gene primers was used to estimate how many nucleated cells each sample contained. To quantify the absolute abundance of each unique TCRbeta CDR3 rearrangement, sequence reads were collapsed and filtered. Productive Simpson clonality was computed per sample as the square root of Simpson's diversity index over productive rearrangements. This immuneACCESS table, as held by TCRdb, lists in-frame sequences with V and J called but not all clones. Of the missing ones, under half trace to an unresolved V gene in checked studies; the others have no known cause. That table furnishes V, J and clone size, whereas the DNA furnished D and trimming. The sample table holds about 190,000 clones, of which around 85% were seen once. 9.5% to 15% of the sample comes from the top ten.

Collaborating institutions collected whole blood in K2EDTA tubes following their own protocols. For TCRbeta analysis, collaborators shipped samples in one of three forms: frozen whole blood, isolated PBMCs, or DNA extracted from either of those sample types. V is cut by 4 bases and J by 6 bases, and the space between the germline ends is 17 bases. Measured from the cysteine to the phenylalanine, the CDR3 is 16 residues long. Left in the record is the CDR3 DNA by itself, 48 bases read in frame from the first base. CDR1 and CDR2 (KGHDR, SFDVKD) derive from the germline V gene. Specimen: peripheral blood. The sequence was collected from a woman in her forties or fifties with acute or convalescent COVID-19. The chain links TRBV24-1 with TRBJ1-4; the D gene is perhaps TRBD1, from 5 matching bases. The CDR3 region reads CATSEPTDGGDEKLFF. The nucleotide sequence is given as TGTGCCACCAGTGAACCTACGGACGGGGGAGATGAAAAACTGTTTTTT.